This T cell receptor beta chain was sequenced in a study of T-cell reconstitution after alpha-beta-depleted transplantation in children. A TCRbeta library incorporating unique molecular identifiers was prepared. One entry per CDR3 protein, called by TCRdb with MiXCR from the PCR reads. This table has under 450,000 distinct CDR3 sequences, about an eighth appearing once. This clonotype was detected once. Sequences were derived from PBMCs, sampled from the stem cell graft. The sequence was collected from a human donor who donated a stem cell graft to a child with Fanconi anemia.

The CDR3 sequence: CASSIDWARNSPLHF. In nucleotides, the CDR3 is TGTGCCAGTAGTATAGATTGGGCAAGGAATTCACCCCTCCACTTT. The chain couples TRBV19 to TRBJ1-6, with D uncertain. The V and J ends lost 0 bases and 7 bases respectively, with 10 bases between them. The germline V gene encodes CDR1 LNHDA and CDR2 SQIVND (reference sequence). The CDR3 has 15 amino acids.